This record looks at one T cell receptor (beta chain) sequence and its context. Antigen: not known. For every subset, genomic DNA was evenly distributed across several immunoSEQ plates. Data came from immunoSEQ multiplex PCR; TCRdb stores just in-frame clones and leaves some out. This table holds about 990,000 clones, 75% to 80% found once. The CDR3 contains 15 residues. Trimming left V 3 bases short and J 5 bases short, with 14 bases between. CDR1 is MNHNS, CDR2 SASEGT, per germline. The sample belongs to a study of shared clonotypes between healthy human individuals. Those who donated, Caucasian adults without exception, all lived in Nashville, Tennessee. Study outcomes and limitations: Sequencing of the sorted subsets was shown by rarefaction to be incomplete despite large depth. Generation probability values for non-shared clonotypes were lower than those for clonotypes shared by all four donors.

Source material: memory CD4+ T cells from PBMCs. Subset reported: CD45RA-negative fraction. V gene TRBV6-1 combines with J gene TRBJ2-4; D perhaps matches TRBD2 (5 bases). The receptor was derived from a man younger than 35 in good health. Some clones in this sample may be carry-over from other donors' samples. In DNA, the CDR3 is TGTGCCAGCAGTGACCCGGACGGGGTTGAAAACATTCAGTACTTC. It translates to CASSDPDGVENIQYF.